The rows below give T cell receptor beta chains drawn from one sample of a study of blood T cell repertoires in COVID-19. The method was immunoSEQ multiplex PCR; TCRdb's version includes in-frame clones alone and lacks a portion of them. The sample shows about 150,000 clones, 87% of them seen only once. The sample was peripheral blood. Receptors were obtained from a man in his forties or fifties with active COVID-19. The CDR3 runs from the conserved cysteine through the conserved F or W. The D gene is left open where the match is weak. Size tells how often a clone was seen (once, few, many) or the class of an expanded clone, and some rows leave it out.

size	V	J	D	DNA	CDR3
NA	TRBV5-1	TRBJ1-1	NA	TGCGCCAGCAGCTTGGGTACGGCCAGGGTGAACACTGAAGCTTTCTTT	CASSLGTARVNTEAFF
NA	TRBV19	TRBJ1-1	NA	TGTGCCAGTACCCACCTCAACAGGGACACTGAAGCTTTCTTT	CASTHLNRDTEAFF
once	TRBV19	TRBJ1-2	TRBD1	TGTGCCAGTAGTTTCCGACAGGGTAGTTTCGGCTACACCTTC	CASSFRQGSFGYTF
NA	TRBV9	TRBJ2-1	TRBD1	TGTGCCAGCAGCGATCGGGACAGGGAGTACAATGAGCAGTTCTTC	CASSDRDREYNEQFF
NA	TRBV5-5	TRBJ2-7	NA	TGTGCCAGCAGCTTGGCTGCCGGTGTGAACGAGCAGTACTTC	CASSLAAGVNEQYF
NA	TRBV6-5	TRBJ1-1	NA	TGTGCCAGCAGTTACATTAGGGGGAACACTGAAGCTTTCTTT	CASSYIRGNTEAFF
NA	TRBV5-4	TRBJ2-1	TRBD1	TGTGCCAGCAGCTTGGCGGGACAGGGGGCAAGAGAGCAGTTCTTC	CASSLAGQGAREQFF
NA	TRBV5-1	TRBJ1-5	TRBD1	TGCGCCAGCCGTCAGGGGGATGGTCAGCCCCAGCATTTT	CASRQGDGQPQHF
NA	TRBV14	TRBJ2-1	TRBD1	TGTGCCAGCAGCCAAGTCCCGGTTTGGGACAGGGCATACAATGAGCAGTTCTTC	CASSQVPVWDRAYNEQFF
NA	TRBV19	TRBJ2-1	TRBD1	TGTGCCAGTAGTAGGGACAGGGGGGGCCACAATGAGCAGTTCTTC	CASSRDRGGHNEQFF
NA	TRBV4-1	TRBJ1-4	NA	TGCGCCAGCAGCCAAGGTTATAGGGGACACAATGAAAAACTGTTTTTT	CASSQGYRGHNEKLFF